This T cell receptor beta chain was sequenced in a study of patients and donors after allogeneic stem cell transplantation. A single count supports this clonotype. The CDR3 has 12 amino acids. Looked up from germline, CDR1 is MNHGY and CDR2 is SVAAGI. Trimming pared 7 bases from V and 1 base from J, leaving 8 bases between. TCRdb passed the RT-PCR reads through MiXCR, listing each CDR3 protein once. The data contain 400,000 to 450,000 distinct CDR3 sequences, approximately 16% of them singletons. Sequenced sample: blood, either unsorted or a sorted T cell fraction (not recorded which). The clonotype comes from a human donor who was either an allogeneic HSCT recipient or a stem cell or donor lymphocyte infusion donor (not recorded which). It is not recorded whose cells these are; they may come from a transplant donor. The gene calls are TRBV6-9 and TRBJ2-7; the D is unclear. The CDR3 sequence: CASTTSSYEQYF. The CDR3 DNA reads as TGTGCCAGCACGACTTCTTCCTACGAGCAGTACTTC.